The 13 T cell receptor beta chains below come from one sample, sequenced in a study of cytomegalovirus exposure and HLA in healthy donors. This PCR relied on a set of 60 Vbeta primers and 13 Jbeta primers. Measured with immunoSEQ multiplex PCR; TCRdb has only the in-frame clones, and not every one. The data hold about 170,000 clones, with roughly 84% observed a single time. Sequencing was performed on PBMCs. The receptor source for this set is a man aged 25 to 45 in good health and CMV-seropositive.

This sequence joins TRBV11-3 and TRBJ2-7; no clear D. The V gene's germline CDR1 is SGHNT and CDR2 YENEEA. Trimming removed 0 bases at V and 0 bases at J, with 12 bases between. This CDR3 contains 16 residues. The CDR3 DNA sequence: TGTGCCAGCAGCTTAGACCGACAAACCACCTCCTACGAGCAGTACTTC. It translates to CASSLDRQTTSYEQYF. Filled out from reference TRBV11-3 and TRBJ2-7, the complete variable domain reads EAGVVQSPRYKIIEKKQPVAFWCNPISGHNTLYWYLQNLGQGPELLIRYENEEAVDDSQLPKDRFSAERLKGVDSTLKIQPAELGDSAVYLCASSLDRQTTSYEQYFGPGTRLTVT.

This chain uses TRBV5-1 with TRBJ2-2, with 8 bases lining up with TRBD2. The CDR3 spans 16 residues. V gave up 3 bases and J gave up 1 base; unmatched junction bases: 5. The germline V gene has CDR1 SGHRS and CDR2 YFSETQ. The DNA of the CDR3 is TGCGCCAGCAGCTCCCTCGGGGGGGGGAACACCGGGGAGCTGTTTTTT. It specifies CASSSLGGGNTGELFF.

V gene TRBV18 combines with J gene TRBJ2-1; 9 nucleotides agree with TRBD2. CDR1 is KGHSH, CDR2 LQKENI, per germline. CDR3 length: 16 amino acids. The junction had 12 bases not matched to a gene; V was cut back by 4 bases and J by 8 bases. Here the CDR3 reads CASSHAAGGTLDEQFF. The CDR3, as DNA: TGTGCCAGCTCACATGCCGCGGGAGGGACCCTTGATGAGCAGTTCTTC. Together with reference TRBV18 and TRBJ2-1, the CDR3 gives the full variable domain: NAGVMQNPRHLVRRRGQEARLRCSPMKGHSHVYWYRQLPEEGLKFMVYLQKENIIDESGMPKERFSAEFPKEGPSILRIQQVVRGDSAAYFCASSHAAGGTLDEQFFGPGTRLTVL.

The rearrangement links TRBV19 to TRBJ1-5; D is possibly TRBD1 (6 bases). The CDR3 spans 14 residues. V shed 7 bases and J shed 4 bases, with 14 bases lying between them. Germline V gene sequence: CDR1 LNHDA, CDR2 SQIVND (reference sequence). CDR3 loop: CASIGTGRNQPQHF. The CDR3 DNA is TGTGCCAGTATCGGTACAGGGCGGAATCAGCCCCAGCATTTT.

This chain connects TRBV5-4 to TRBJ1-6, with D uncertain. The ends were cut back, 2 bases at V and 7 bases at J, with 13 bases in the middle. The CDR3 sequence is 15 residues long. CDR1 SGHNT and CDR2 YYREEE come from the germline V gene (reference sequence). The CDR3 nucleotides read TGTGCCAGCAGCTTCCTAGGCGGTCGAAATTCACCCCTCCACTTT. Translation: CASSFLGGRNSPLHF.

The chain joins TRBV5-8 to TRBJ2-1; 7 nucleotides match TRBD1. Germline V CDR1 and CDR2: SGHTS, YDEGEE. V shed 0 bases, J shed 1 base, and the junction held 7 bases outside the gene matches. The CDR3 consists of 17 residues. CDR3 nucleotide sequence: TGTGCCAGCAGCTTGGCAGGGGGTTTACTGTCCTACAATGAGCAGTTCTTC. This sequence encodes CASSLAGGLLSYNEQFF.

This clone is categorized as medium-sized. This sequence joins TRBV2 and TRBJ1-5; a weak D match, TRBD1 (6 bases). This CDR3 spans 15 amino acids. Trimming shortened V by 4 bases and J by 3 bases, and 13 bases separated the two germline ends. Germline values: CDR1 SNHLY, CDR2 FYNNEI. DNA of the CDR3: TGTGCCAGCAGTGCACAGGGCGTATTCAATCAGCCCCAGCATTTT. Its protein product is CASSAQGVFNQPQHF.

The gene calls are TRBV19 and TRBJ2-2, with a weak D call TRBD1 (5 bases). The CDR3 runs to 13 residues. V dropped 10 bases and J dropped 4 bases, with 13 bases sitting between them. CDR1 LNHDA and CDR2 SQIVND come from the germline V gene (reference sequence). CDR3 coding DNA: TGTGCCACCAGCCAGGGTTCCACCGGGGAGCTGTTTTTT. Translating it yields CATSQGSTGELFF.

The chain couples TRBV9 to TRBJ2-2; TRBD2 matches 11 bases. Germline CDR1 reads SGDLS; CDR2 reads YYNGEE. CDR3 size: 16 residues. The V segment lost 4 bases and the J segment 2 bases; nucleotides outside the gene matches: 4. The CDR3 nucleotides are TGTGCCAGCAGCAGGACTAGCGGGCCTAACACCGGGGAGCTGTTTTTT. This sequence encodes CASSRTSGPNTGELFF.

The CDR3 DNA is TGTGCCACCAGCGAAGCCGGCGGGGGGGAGCTGTTTTTT. Translation gives CATSEAGGGELFF. J is TRBJ2-2 and V is TRBV15, with D possibly TRBD2 on 5 matching bases. Germline V gene sequence: CDR1 LNHNV, CDR2 YYDKDF (reference sequence). V was cut by 5 bases and J by 8 bases, with 12 bases left in between. The CDR3 runs to 13 residues.

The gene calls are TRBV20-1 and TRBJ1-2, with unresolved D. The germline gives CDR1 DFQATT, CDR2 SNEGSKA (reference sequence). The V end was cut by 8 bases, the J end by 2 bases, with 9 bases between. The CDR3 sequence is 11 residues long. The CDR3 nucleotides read TGCAGTTCCTCGGGGAACTATGGCTACACCTTC. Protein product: CSSSGNYGYTF.

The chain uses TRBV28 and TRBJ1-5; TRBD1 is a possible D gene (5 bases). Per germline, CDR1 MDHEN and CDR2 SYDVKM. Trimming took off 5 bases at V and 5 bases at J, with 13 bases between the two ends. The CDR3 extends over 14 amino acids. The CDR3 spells CASSLPQGDQPQHF. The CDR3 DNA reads TGTGCCAGCAGTCTCCCCCAAGGGGATCAGCCCCAGCATTTT.

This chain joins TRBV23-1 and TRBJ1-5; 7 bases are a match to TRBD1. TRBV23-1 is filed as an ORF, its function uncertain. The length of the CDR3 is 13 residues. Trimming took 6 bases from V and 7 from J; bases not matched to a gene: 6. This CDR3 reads CASRRGQAQPQHF. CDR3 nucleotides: TGCGCCAGCAGGCGCGGACAGGCCCAGCCCCAGCATTTT.